Listed here are 6 T cell receptor beta chains from one sample, sequenced in a study of early T cells in non-severe SARS-CoV-2 infection. One entry per CDR3 protein results from TCRdb running MiXCR on the 5' RACE reads. The data contain 80,000 to 95,000 distinct CDR3 sequences, roughly 14% of them seen just once; the ten biggest clones take up roughly 0.6%. Sequencing used whole blood. These receptor sequences come from an adult who was a healthcare worker with PCR-confirmed SARS-CoV-2 infection or an uninfected control (not recorded which).

This chain connects TRBV19 to TRBJ1-1; D is undetermined. The V end lost 4 bases, the J end lost 4 bases, and 16 bases lay between the germline ends. The CDR3 covers 15 residues. Germline CDR1 reads LNHDA; CDR2 reads SQIVND (reference sequence). The DNA for the CDR3 is TGTGCCAGTAGTACCCGACATCATTTTATCACTGAAGCTTTCTTT. Its translation is CASSTRHHFITEAFF.

The genes are TRBV5-4 and TRBJ2-1; D may be TRBD1 or TRBD2 (6 bases each). The CDR3 is 16 residues long. Deletions cut 4 bases from V and 2 bases from J, with 16 bases between. Per germline, CDR1 SGHNT and CDR2 YYREEE (reference sequence). The CDR3 region has the DNA TGTGCCAGCAGCCCGGGGGCGGAGGTCACCTACAATGAGCAGTTCTTC. Its translation: CASSPGAEVTYNEQFF.

The V and J genes are TRBV6-5 and TRBJ1-2, with 8 bases aligning to TRBD1. Germline-derived CDR1 and CDR2 are MNHEY and SVGAGI. The CDR3 covers 14 residues. V trimming: 2 bases; J trimming: 4 bases; junction bases outside the gene matches: 3. The CDR3 sequence: CASSYGQGIYGYTF. The CDR3 nucleotides are TGTGCCAGCAGTTACGGACAGGGTATCTATGGCTACACCTTC.

This clonotype has just a few counts. The gene calls are TRBV7-2 and TRBJ2-1, with 8 bases that match TRBD1. The CDR3 sequence is 13 residues long. V was pared by 5 bases and J by 8 bases, with 5 bases of the junction left unmatched. Germline lookup yields CDR1 SGHTA and CDR2 FQGNSA. CDR3 bases: TGTGCCAGCAGCCTCGGACAGGGCCATGAGCAGTTCTTC. Residues: CASSLGQGHEQFF.

Ten or more counts support this clonotype. This chain connects TRBV12-3 or TRBV12-4 to TRBJ2-3; D is perhaps TRBD1 (6 bases). This CDR3 is built from 15 residues. Trimming pared 6 bases from V and 3 bases from J, leaving 16 bases between. In nucleotides, the CDR3 is TGTGCCAGCAGCACCGGGGTGGGGGCGACAGATACGCAGTATTTT. Translation: CASSTGVGATDTQYF.

This clonotype showed up just a few times. The gene calls are TRBV3-1 and TRBJ1-1; no clear D gene. The V and J ends lost 2 bases and 0 bases respectively, with 4 bases between them. The CDR3 runs 13 residues. Looked up from germline, CDR1 is LGHDT and CDR2 is YNNKEL (reference sequence). The CDR3 DNA sequence: TGTGCCAGCAGCCAATTAATGAACACTGAAGCTTTCTTT. Translating it yields CASSQLMNTEAFF.